This T cell receptor (beta chain) was found in a study of OX40 agonist ivuxolimab in advanced cancers. Across the whole study: Each patient was given ivuxolimab into a vein every 2 weeks, at 0.01 to 10 mg/kg. Three patients responded partially, comprising one with hepatocellular carcinoma and two with cutaneous melanoma. The study's findings and limits: In general, CD8+ T cells held more expanded clones than CD4+ did, on average. Which antigen the expanded peripheral T cells recognized is unknown.

Comment on this clone: Its antigen is not known.

Generated by immunoSEQ multiplex PCR, the TCRdb table keeps only in-frame clones and is missing some. Among roughly 80,000 clones listed, roughly 80% were seen once. J gave up 2 bases and V 5 bases, and 8 bases lay outside the gene matches. Germline V lookup: CDR1 SGHAT, CDR2 FQNNGV. The CDR3 has 18 residues. This chain links TRBV11-2 with TRBJ2-3, with TRBD2 identical over 15 bases. The material was CD4+ or CD8+ T cells sorted from blood, obtained in a trial of the OX40 agonist ivuxolimab. The sequence derives from an adult with an advanced solid tumor such as melanoma, head and neck, liver or kidney cancer. CDR3 in amino acids: CASSPSWTSGGVTDTQYF. The DNA of the CDR3 is TGTGCCAGCAGCCCAAGTTGGACTAGCGGGGGGGTCACAGATACGCAGTATTTT.